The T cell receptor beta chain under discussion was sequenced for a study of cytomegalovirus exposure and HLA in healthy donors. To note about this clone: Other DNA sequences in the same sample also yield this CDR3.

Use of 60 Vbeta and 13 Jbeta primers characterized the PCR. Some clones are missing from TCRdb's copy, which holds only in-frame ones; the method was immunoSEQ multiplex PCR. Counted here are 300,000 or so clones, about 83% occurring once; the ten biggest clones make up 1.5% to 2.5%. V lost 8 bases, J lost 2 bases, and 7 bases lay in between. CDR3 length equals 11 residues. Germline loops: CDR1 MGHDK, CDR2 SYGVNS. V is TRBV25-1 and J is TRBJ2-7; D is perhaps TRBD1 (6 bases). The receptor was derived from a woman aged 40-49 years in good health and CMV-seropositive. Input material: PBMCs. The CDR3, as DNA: TGTGCCAGCGGACAGACCTACGAGCAGTACTTC. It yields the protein CASGQTYEQYF.